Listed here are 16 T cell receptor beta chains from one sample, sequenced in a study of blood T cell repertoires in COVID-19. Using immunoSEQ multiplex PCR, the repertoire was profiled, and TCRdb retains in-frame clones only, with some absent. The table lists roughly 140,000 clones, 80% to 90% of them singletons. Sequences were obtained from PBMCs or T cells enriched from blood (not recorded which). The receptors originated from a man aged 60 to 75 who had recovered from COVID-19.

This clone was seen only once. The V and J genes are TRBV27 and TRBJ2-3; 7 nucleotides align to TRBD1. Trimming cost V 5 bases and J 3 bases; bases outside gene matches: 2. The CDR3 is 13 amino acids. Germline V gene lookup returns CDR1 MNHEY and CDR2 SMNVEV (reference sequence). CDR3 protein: CASSRGQTDTQYF. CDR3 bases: TGTGCCAGCAGTCGGGGACAGACAGATACGCAGTATTTT.

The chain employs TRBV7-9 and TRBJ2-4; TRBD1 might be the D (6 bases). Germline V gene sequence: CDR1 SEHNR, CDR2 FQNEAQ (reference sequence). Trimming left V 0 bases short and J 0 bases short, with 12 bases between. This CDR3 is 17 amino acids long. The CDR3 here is CASSLADSTLAKNIQYF. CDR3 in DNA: TGTGCCAGCAGCTTAGCGGACAGTACCTTAGCCAAAAACATTCAGTACTTC.

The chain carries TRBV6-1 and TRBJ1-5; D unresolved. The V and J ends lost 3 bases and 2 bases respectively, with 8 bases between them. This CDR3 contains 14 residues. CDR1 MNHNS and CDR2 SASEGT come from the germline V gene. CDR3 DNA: TGTGCCAGCAGTGAGTTGGGCGGCAATCAGCCCCAGCATTTT. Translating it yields CASSELGGNQPQHF.

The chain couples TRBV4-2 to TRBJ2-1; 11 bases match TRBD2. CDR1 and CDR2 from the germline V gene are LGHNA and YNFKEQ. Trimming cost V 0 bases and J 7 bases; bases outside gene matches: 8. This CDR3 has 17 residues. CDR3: CASSQDPSGGLKNEQFF. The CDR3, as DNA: TGTGCCAGCAGCCAAGATCCTAGCGGGGGGCTTAAGAATGAGCAGTTCTTC.

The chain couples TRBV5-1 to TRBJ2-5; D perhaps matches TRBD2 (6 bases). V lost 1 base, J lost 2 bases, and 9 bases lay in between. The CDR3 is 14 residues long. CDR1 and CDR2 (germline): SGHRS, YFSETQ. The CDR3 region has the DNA TGCGCCAGCAGCTTGACGGGGGATCAAGAGACCCAGTACTTC. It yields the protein CASSLTGDQETQYF. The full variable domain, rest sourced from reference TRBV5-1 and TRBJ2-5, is KAGVTQTPRYLIKTRGQQVTLSCSPISGHRSVSWYQQTPGQGLQFLFEYFSETQRNKGNFPGRFSGRQFSNSRSEMNVSTLELGDSALYLCASSLTGDQETQYFGPGTRLLVL.

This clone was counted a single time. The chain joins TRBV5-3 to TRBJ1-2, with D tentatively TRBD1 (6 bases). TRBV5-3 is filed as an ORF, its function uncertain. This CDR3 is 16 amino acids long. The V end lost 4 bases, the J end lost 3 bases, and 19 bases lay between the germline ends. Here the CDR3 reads CARSLEGQFRYYGYTF. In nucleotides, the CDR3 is TGTGCCAGAAGCCTAGAAGGACAGTTCAGATACTATGGCTACACCTTC.

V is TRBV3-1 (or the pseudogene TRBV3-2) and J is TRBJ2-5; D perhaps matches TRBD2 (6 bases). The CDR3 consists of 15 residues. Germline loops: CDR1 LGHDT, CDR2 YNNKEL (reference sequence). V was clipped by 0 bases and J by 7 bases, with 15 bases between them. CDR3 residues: CASSQETGLGGTQYF. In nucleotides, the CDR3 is TGTGCCAGCAGCCAAGAGACCGGGCTCGGGGGGACCCAGTACTTC.

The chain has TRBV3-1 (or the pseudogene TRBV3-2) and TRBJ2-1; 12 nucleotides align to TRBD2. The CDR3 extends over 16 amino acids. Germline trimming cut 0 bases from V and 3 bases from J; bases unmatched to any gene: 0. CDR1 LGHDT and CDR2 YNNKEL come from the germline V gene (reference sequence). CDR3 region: CASSQELAGGYNEQFF. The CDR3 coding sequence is TGTGCCAGCAGCCAAGAACTAGCGGGAGGCTACAATGAGCAGTTCTTC.

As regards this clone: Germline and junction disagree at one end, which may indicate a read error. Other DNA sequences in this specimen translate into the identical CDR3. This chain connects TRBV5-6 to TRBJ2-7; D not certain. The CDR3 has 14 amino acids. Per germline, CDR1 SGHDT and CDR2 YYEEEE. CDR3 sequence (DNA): TGCGCCAGCAGCTTGGAACCCCTAAGCCACGAGCAGTACTTC. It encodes CASSLEPLSHEQYF.

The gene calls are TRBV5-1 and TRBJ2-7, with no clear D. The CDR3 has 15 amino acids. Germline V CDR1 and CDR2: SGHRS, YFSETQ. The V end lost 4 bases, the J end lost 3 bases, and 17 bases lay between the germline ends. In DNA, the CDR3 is TGCGCCAGCAGCCGGCGTGTTGCCCAGGACTACGAGCAGTACTTC. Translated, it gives CASSRRVAQDYEQYF.

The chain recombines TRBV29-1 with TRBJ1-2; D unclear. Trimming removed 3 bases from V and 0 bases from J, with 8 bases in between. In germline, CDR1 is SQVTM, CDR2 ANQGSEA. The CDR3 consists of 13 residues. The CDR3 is CSVDGNSNYGYTF. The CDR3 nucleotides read TGCAGCGTTGATGGCAATTCTAACTATGGCTACACCTTC.

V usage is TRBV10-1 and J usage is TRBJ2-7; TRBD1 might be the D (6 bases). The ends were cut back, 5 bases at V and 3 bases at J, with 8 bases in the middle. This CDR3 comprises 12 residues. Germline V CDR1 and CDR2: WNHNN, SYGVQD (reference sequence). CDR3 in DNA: TGCGCCAGCAGTCGGGACAACTACGAGCAGTACTTC. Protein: CASSRDNYEQYF.

As DNA, the CDR3 is TGCGCCAGCAGCTTGGTTAGCGGGGGGTCCAATGAGCAGTTCTTC. This encodes CASSLVSGGSNEQFF. The V and J genes are TRBV5-1 and TRBJ2-1; 10 positions agree with TRBD2. The CDR3 spans 15 residues. The junction had 3 bases not matched to a gene; V was cut back by 0 bases and J by 6 bases. Germline CDR1 is SGHRS and CDR2 is YFSETQ.

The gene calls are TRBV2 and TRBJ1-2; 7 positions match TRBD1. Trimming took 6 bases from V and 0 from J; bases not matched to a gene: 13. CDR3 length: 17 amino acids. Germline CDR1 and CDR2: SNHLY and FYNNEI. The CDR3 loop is CASRPGTDSKANYGYTF. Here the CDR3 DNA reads TGTGCCAGCAGGCCCGGGACAGATTCTAAAGCTAACTATGGCTACACCTTC.

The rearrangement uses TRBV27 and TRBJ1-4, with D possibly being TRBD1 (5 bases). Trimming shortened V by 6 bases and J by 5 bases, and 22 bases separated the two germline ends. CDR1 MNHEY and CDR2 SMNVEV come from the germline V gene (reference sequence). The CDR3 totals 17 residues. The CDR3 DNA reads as TGTGCCAGCAGCTCCTTGGGATCGGGGGTGGACAATGAAAAACTGTTTTTT. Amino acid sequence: CASSSLGSGVDNEKLFF.

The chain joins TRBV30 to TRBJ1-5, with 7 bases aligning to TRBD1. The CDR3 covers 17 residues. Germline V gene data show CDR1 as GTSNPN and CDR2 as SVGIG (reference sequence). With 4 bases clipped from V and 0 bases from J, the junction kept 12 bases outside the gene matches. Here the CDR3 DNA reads TGTGCCTGGACCCCCCCAGGGGGACCCTATAGCAATCAGCCCCAGCATTTT. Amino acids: CAWTPPGGPYSNQPQHF.